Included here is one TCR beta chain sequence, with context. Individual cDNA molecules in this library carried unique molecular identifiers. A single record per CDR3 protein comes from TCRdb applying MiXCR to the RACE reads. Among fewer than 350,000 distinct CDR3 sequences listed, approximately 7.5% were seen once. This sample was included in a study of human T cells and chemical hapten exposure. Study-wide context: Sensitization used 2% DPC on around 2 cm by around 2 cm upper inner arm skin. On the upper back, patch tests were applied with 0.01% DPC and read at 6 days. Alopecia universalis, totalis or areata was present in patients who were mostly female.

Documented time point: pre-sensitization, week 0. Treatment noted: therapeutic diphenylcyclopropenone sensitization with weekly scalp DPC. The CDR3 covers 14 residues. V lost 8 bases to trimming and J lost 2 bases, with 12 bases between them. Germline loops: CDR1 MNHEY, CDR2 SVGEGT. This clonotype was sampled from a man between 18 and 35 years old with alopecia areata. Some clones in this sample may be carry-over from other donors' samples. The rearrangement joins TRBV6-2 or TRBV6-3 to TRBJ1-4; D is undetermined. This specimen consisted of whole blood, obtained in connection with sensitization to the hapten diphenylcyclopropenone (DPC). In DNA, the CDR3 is TGTGCCAGCGGTAGAGGACCCACTAATGAAAAACTGTTTTTT. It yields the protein CASGRGPTNEKLFF.